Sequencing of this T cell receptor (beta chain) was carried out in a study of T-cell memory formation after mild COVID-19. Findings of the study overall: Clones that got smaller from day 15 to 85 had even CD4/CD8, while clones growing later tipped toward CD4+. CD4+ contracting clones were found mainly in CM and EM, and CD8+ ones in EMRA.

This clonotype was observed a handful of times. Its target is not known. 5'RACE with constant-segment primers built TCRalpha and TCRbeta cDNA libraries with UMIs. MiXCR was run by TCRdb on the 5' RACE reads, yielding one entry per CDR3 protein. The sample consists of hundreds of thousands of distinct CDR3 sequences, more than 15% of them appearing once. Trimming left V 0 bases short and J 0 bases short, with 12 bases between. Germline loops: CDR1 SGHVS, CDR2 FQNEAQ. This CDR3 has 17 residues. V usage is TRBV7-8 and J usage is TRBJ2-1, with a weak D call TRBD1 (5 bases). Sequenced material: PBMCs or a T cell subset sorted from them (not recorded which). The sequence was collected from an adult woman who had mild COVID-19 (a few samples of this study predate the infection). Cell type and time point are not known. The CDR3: CASSLAFDSSSYNEQFF. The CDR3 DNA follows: TGTGCCAGCAGCTTAGCTTTCGACAGTAGCTCCTACAATGAGCAGTTCTTC.